This T cell receptor (beta chain) appears in the sequencing data of a study of cytomegalovirus exposure and HLA in healthy donors. Study-wide findings and caveats: In a later analysis, at a false discovery rate of 0.05, 15,000 to 20,000 TCR beta sequences were associated with HLA alleles.

Note on this clone: Antigen: not known.

Participants comprised healthy donors of bone marrow. At collection, donors were nominally healthy, but unrecorded immune exposures were probable. 60 Vbeta and 13 Jbeta primers were used in PCR. Sequencing was performed with immunoSEQ multiplex PCR; in TCRdb, only in-frame clones are kept and a portion is missing. The sample consists of 100,000 or so clones, under 85% of them appearing once. This TCR was recovered from a man aged 35-49 years in good health and CMV-seropositive. Sequenced input: PBMCs.

The CDR3 sequence: CASSATPQGAQNGYTF. In DNA, the CDR3 is TGTGCCAGCAGTGCCACGCCTCAGGGGGCTCAGAATGGCTACACCTTC. V is TRBV28 and J is TRBJ1-2; 8 bases are a match to TRBD1. This CDR3 is 16 amino acids long. Germline V lookup: CDR1 MDHEN, CDR2 SYDVKM. V lost 5 bases and J lost 6; bases outside the gene matches: 14.